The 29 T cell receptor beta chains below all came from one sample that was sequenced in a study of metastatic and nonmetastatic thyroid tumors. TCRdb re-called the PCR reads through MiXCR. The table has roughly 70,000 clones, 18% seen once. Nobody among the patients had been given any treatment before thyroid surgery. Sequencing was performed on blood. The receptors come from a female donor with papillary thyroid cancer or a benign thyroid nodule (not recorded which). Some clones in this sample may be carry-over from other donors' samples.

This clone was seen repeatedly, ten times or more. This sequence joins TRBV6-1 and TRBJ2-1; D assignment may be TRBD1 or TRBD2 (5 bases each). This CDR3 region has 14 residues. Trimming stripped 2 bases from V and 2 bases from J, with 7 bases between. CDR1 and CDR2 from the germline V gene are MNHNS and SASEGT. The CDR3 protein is CASSEMGAYNEQFF. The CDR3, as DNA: TGTGCCAGCAGTGAAATGGGGGCCTACAATGAGCAGTTCTTC.

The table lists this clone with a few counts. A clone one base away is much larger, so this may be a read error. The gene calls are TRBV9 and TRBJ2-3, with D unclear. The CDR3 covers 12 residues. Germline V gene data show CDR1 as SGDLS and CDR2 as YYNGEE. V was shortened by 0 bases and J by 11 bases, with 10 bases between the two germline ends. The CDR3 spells CASSVELGKQYF. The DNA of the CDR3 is TGTGCCAGCAGCGTAGAATTAGGGAAGCAGTATTTT.

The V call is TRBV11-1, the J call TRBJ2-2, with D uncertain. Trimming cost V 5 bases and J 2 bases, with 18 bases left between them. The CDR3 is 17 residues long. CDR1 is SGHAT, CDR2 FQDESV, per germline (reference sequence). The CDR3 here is CASSPPGVRGNTGELFF. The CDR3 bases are TGTGCCAGCAGCCCTCCGGGTGTCAGAGGAAACACCGGGGAGCTGTTTTTT.

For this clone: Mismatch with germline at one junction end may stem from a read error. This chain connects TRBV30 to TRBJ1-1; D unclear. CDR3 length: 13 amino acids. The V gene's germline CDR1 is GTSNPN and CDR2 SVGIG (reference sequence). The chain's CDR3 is CAWSPNGITEDLF. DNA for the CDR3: TGTGCCTGGAGTCCAAACGGGATTACTGAAGATTTATTT.

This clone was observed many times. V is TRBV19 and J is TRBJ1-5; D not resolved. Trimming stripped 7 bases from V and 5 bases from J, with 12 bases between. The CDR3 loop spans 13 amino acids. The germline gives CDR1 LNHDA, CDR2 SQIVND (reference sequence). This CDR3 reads CASIGRLYQPQHF. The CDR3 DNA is TGTGCCAGTATAGGGCGGCTGTATCAGCCCCAGCATTTT.

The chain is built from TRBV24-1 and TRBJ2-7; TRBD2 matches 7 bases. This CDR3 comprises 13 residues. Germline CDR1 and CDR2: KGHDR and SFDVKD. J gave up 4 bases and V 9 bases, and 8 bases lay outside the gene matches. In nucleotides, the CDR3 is TGTGCCACCGGGGCCCGGGGGGAGTACGAGCAGTACTTC. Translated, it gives CATGARGEYEQYF.

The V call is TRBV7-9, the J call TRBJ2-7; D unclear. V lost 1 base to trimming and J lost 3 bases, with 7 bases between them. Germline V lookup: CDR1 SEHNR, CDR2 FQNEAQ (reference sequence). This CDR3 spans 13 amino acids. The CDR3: CASSLDNLYEQYF. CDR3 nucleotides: TGTGCCAGCAGCTTAGATAACCTCTACGAGCAGTACTTC.

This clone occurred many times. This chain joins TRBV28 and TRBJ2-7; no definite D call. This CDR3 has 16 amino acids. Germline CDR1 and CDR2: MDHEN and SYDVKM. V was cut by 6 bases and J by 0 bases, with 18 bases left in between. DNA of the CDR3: TGTGCCAGCAGATCCCTTTGGGCCCCCAACTCCTACGAGCAGTACTTC. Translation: CASRSLWAPNSYEQYF.

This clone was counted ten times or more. This CDR3 is CASSSAGAGGTDTQYF. The CDR3 DNA reads as TGCGCCAGCAGCTCAGCTGGCGCAGGGGGCACAGATACGCAGTATTTT. This chain uses TRBV5-1 with TRBJ2-3, with D possibly TRBD1 on 6 matching bases. The CDR3 totals 16 residues. V gave up 3 bases and J gave up 1 base, with 15 bases separating them. CDR1 SGHRS and CDR2 YFSETQ come from the germline V gene.

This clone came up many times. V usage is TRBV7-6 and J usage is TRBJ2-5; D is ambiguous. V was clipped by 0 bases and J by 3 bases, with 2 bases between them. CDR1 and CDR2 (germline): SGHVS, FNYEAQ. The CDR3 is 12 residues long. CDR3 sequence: CASSLAEETQYF. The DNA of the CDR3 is TGTGCCAGCAGCTTAGCCGAAGAGACCCAGTACTTC.

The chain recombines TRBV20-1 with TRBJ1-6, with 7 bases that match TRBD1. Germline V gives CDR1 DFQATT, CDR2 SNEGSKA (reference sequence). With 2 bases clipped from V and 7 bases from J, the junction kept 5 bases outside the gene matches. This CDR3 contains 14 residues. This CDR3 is CSARRGGRNSPLHF. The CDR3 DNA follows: TGCAGTGCTAGAAGAGGGGGCCGGAATTCACCCCTCCACTTT.

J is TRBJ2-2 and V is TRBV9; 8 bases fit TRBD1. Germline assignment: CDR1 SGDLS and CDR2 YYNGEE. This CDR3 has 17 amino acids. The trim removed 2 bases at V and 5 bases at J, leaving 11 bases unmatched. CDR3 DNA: TGTGCCAGCAGCGTGACTACGGGACAGGTTTGGACCGGGGAGCTGTTTTTT. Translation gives CASSVTTGQVWTGELFF.

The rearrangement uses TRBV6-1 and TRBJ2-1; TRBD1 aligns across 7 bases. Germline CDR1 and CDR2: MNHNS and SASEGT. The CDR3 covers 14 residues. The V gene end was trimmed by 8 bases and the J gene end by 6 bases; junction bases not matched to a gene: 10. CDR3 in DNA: TGTGCCAGCCTGACGGGACAGATAGGCAATGAGCAGTTCTTC. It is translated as CASLTGQIGNEQFF.

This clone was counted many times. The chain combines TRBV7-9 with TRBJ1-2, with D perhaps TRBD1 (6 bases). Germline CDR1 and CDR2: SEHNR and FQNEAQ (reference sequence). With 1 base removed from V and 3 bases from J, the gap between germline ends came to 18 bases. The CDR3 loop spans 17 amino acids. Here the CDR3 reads CASSLVFGTSDDYGYTF. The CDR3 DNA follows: TGTGCCAGCAGCTTAGTTTTTGGGACATCAGACGACTATGGCTACACCTTC.

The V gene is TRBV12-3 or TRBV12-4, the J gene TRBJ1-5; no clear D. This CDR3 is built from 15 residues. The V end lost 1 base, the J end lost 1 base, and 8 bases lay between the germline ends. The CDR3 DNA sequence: TGTGCCAGCAGTTTAGTCGCGGCGAGCAATCAGCCCCAGCATTTT. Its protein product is CASSLVAASNQPQHF.

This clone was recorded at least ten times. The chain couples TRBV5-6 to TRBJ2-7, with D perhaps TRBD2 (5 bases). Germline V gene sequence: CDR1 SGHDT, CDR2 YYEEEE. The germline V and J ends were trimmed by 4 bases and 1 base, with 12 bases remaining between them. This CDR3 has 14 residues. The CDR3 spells CASSPGINSYEQYF. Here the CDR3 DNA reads TGTGCCAGCAGCCCGGGAATAAATTCCTACGAGCAGTACTTC.

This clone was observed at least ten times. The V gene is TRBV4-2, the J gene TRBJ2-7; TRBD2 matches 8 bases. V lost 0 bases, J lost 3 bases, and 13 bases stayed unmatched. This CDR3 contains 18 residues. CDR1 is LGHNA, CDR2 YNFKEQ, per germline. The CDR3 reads CASSQEASPGLVYYEQYF. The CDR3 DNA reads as TGTGCCAGCAGCCAAGAAGCATCACCGGGACTAGTGTACTACGAGCAGTACTTC.

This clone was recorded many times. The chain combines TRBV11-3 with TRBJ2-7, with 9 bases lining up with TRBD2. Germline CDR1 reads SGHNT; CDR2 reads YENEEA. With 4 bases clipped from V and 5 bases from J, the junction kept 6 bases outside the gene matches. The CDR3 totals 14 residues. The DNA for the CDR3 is TGTGCCAGCAGCTCTAGCGGGATTTTCGACGAGCAGTACTTC. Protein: CASSSSGIFDEQYF.

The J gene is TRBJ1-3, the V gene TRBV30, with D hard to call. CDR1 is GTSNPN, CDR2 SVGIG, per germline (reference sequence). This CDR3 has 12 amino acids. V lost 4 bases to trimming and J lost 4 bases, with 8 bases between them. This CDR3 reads CAWKWRGNTIYF. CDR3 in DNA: TGTGCCTGGAAGTGGAGGGGAAACACCATATATTTT.

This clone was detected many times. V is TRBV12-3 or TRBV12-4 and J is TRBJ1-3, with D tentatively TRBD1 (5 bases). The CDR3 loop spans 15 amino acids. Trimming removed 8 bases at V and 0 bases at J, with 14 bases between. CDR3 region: CASATPGFSGNTIYF. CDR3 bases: TGTGCCAGCGCCACCCCAGGGTTCTCTGGAAACACCATATATTTT.

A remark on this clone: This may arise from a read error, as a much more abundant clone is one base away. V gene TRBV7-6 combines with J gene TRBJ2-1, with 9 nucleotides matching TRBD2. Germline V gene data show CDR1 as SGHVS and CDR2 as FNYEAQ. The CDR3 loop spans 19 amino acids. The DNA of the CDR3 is TGTGCTAGCAGCTTTTTTCTGCACCAGAGACTAGCGGATTACAATAAGCAGTTCTTC. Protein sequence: CASSFFLHQRLADYNKQFF.

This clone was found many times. The CDR3 region is CAIRGFGGPEGGPYEQYF. CDR3 nucleotides: TGTGCCATCAGGGGCTTTGGGGGGCCTGAGGGAGGGCCATACGAGCAGTACTTC. The chain joins TRBV10-3 to TRBJ2-7; a possible D gene is TRBD2 (7 bases). The CDR3 totals 18 residues. V shed 6 bases and J shed 4 bases, with 28 bases lying between them. In germline, CDR1 is ENHRY, CDR2 SYGVKD.

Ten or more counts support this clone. CDR3 sequence reads: CASSRLEGQSGTDTQYF. The CDR3 bases are TGCGCCAGCAGTCGACTAGAAGGACAGTCGGGTACAGATACGCAGTATTTT. J is TRBJ2-3 and V is TRBV10-1; the D gene could be TRBD1 or TRBD2 (6 bases each). The germline V gene encodes CDR1 WNHNN and CDR2 SYGVQD (reference sequence). V lost 5 bases and J 3 bases, leaving 21 bases between the germline ends. CDR3 length: 17 residues.

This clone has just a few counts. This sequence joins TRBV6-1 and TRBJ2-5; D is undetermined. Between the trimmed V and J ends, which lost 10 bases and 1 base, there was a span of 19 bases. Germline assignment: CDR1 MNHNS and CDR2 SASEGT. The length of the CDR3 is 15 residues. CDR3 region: CAIIPGGRTQETQYF. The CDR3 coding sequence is TGTGCCATCATCCCAGGTGGGCGAACCCAAGAGACCCAGTACTTC.

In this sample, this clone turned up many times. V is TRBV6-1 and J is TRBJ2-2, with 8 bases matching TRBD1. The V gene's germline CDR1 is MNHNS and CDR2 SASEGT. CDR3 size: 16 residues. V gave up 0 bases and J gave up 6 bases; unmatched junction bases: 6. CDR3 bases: TGTGCCAGCAGTGAAGCGCCCCAGGGGGCCCCCGGGGAGCTGTTTTTT. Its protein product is CASSEAPQGAPGELFF.

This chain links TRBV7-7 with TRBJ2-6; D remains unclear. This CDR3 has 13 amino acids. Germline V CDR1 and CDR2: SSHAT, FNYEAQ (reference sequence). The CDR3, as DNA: TGTGCTTCCTCTAGCTCTGGGGCCAACGTCCTGACTTTC. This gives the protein CASSSSGANVLTF.

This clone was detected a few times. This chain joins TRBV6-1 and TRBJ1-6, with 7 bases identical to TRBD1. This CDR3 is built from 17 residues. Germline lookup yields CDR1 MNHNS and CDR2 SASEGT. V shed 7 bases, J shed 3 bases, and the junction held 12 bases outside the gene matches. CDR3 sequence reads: CASTTGVQGLYNSPLHF. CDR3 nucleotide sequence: TGTGCCAGCACCACAGGGGTACAGGGCCTCTATAATTCACCCCTCCACTTT.

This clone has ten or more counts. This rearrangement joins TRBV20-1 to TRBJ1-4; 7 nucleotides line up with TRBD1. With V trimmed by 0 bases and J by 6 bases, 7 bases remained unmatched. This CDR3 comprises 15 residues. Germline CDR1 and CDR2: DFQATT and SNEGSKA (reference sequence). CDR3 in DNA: TGCAGTGCTAGAGATCTTTTAACAGGGGATGAAAAACTGTTTTTT. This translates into CSARDLLTGDEKLFF.

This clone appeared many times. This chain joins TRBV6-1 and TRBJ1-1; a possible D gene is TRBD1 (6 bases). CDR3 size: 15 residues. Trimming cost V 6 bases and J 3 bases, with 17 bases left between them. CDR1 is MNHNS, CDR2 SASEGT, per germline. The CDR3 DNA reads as TGTGCCAGCAGGGGGGTCGGGGGGCAGGACACTGAAGCTTTCTTT. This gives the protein CASRGVGGQDTEAFF.